This T cell receptor beta chain was sequenced for a study of blood T cells in healthy people across ages. Study-level background: About one barcoded beta molecule per two T cells came from capture by template switching. General observations from the study: The fall in TCR beta diversity per million T cells was roughly linear with age. Diversity estimates drawn from one million T cells were deemed underestimates.

It was with a sample-barcoded 5' primer and a J-beta primer mix that a second PCR of roughly 7 to 11 cycles was run. MiXCR, applied by TCRdb to the 5' RACE reads, yields one record per CDR3 protein. This sample yields around 2 million distinct CDR3 sequences, of which approximately 40% are seen a single time; more than 20% belongs to the top ten. CDR3 length: 15 residues. V was cut by 1 base and J by 3 bases, with 11 bases left in between. CDR1 and CDR2 (germline): LGHNA, YSLEER. This clonotype was found a few times. The antigen is undetermined. What was sequenced was blood. The source is a human donor in good health. The chain is built from TRBV4-3 and TRBJ2-3; D gene unclear. The CDR3 reads CASSQVFGGTDTQYF. The DNA for the CDR3 is TGCGCCAGCAGCCAAGTTTTTGGCGGAACAGATACGCAGTATTTT.